Sequencing of this TCR beta chain was carried out in a study of shared clonotypes between healthy human individuals. Clones were sequenced by immunoSEQ multiplex PCR, and TCRdb holds only the in-frame ones, with some missing. The sample yields over 1.4 million clones, roughly 96% seen once. Trimming stripped 3 bases from V and 4 bases from J, with 9 bases between. The CDR3 has 13 residues. The germline V gene has CDR1 MDHEN and CDR2 SYDVKM. Note on this clone: Its antigen is as yet unknown.

Points from the study as a whole: Sequencing of the sorted subsets was shown by rarefaction to be incomplete despite large depth.

The sequenced material came from naive CD4+ T cells sorted from blood. Subset described: CD45RA+ positively selected. The sequence was collected from a man aged 25 to 40 in good health. J is TRBJ1-2 and V is TRBV28; D uncertain. The CDR3 here is CASSFSGSYGYTF. For the CDR3, the DNA is TGTGCCAGCAGTTTTTCCGGCAGCTATGGCTACACCTTC.